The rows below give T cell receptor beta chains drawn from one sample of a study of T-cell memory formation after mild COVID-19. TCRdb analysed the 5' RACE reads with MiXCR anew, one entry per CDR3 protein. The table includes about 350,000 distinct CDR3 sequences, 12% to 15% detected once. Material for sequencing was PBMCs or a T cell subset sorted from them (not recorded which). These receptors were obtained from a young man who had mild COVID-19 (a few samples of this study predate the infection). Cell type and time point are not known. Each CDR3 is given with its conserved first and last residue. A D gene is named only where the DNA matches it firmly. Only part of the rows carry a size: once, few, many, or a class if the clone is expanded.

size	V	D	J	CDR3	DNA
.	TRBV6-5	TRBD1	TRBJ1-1	CASSYRDRNTEAFF	TGTGCCAGCAGTTACCGGGACAGGAACACTGAAGCTTTCTTT
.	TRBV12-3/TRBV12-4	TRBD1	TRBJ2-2	CASTLRLGQGTGELFF	TGTGCCAGCACCCTAAGGTTGGGACAGGGGACCGGGGAGCTGTTTTTT
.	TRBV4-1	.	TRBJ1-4	CASSQTRAEGEKLFF	TGCGCCAGCAGCCAAACTCGGGCCGAGGGTGAAAAACTGTTTTTT
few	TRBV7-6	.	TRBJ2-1	CASSLGWNNEQFF	TGTGCCAGCAGCTTAGGGTGGAACAATGAGCAGTTCTTC
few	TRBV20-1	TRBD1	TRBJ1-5	CSANRGLNQPQHF	TGCAGTGCAAATAGGGGGCTGAATCAGCCCCAGCATTTT
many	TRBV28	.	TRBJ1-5	CASSRTARAVGNQPQHF	TGTGCCAGCAGTAGGACCGCAAGGGCGGTGGGCAATCAGCCCCAGCATTTT
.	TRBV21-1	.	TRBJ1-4	CASSYKENEKLFF	TGTGCCAGCAGCTACAAGGAGAATGAAAAACTGTTTTTT
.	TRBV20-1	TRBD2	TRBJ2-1	CSARRTSGGLEQFF	TGCAGTGCCAGGAGGACTAGCGGGGGTCTTGAGCAGTTCTTC
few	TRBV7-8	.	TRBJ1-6	CASSLVFGNSPLHF	TGTGCCAGCAGCTTAGTCTTTGGTAATTCACCCCTCCACTTT
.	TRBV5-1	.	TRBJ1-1	CASSLGVAGGTEAFF	TGCGCCAGCAGCTTGGGGGTGGCAGGCGGCACTGAAGCTTTCTTT
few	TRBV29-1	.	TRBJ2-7	CSVEDSVGDEQYF	TGCAGCGTTGAAGATTCCGTCGGCGATGAGCAGTACTTC
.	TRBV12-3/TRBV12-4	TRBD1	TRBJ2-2	CASSWGTGFPAGELFF	TGTGCCAGCAGTTGGGGGACAGGTTTTCCCGCAGGGGAGCTGTTTTTT
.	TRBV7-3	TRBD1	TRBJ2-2	CASSLLTGHTGELFF	TGTGCCAGCAGCTTGCTGACAGGGCACACCGGGGAGCTGTTTTTT
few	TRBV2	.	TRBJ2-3	CASSENAVYTDTQYF	TGTGCCAGCAGTGAAAATGCAGTATACACAGATACGCAGTATTTT
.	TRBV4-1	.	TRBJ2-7	CASSGQPYYEQYF	TGCGCCAGCTCCGGGCAGCCTTATTACGAGCAGTACTTC
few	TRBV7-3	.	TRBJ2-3	CASSHIRGYPASTDTQYF	TGTGCCAGCAGCCACATAAGAGGGTACCCCGCTAGCACAGATACGCAGTATTTT
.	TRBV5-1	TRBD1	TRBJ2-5	CASSLLTGAQETQYF	TGCGCCAGCAGCTTGTTGACAGGGGCTCAAGAGACCCAGTACTTC
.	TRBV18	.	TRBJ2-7	CASSPRQGSYEKYF	TGTGCCAGCTCACCGAGGCAGGGTTCCTACGAGAAGTACTTC
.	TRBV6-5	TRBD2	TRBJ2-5	CASSNSGGRRETQYF	TGTGCCAGCAGTAACAGCGGGGGCAGGCGGGAGACCCAGTACTTC
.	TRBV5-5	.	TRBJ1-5	CASSGSGRGHNQPQHF	TGTGCCAGCAGCGGGAGCGGACGGGGACACAATCAGCCCCAGCATTTT
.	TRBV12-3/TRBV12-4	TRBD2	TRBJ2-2	CASRGRTSGGAMGTGELFF	TGTGCCAGCAGGGGACGGACTAGCGGGGGGGCAATGGGCACCGGGGAGCTGTTTTTT
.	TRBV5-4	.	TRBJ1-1	CASSLGGVGTEAFF	TGTGCCAGCAGCTTGGGGGGGGTAGGGACTGAAGCTTTCTTT
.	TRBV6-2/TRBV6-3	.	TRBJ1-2	CASSTRRRGDYGYTF	TGTGCCAGCAGTACTCGACGGAGGGGCGACTATGGCTACACCTTC
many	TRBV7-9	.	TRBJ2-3	CASSLSATTDTQYF	TGTGCCAGCAGCTTAAGCGCGACCACAGATACGCAGTATTTT
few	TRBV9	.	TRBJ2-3	CASSVDGAMGDTQYF	TGTGCCAGCAGCGTAGACGGGGCCATGGGAGATACGCAGTATTTT
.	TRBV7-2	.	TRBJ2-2	CASSPPGHVNTGELFF	TGTGCCAGCAGCCCGCCGGGACACGTGAACACCGGGGAGCTGTTTTTT
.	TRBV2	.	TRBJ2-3	CASSWGGGTDTQYF	TGTGCCAGCAGTTGGGGAGGGGGAACAGATACGCAGTATTTT
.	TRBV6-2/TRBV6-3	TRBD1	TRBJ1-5	CASSYGTGNQPQHF	TGTGCCAGCAGTTACGGGACAGGGAATCAGCCCCAGCATTTT
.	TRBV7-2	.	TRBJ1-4	CASSFEGFEKLFF	TGTGCCAGCAGCTTCGAGGGATTTGAAAAACTGTTTTTT
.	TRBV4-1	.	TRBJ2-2	CASSPRGGGTGELFF	TGCGCCAGCAGCCCCCGCGGGGGCGGCACCGGGGAGCTGTTTTTT
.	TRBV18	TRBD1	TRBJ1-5	CASSPLRQGVTQPQHF	TGTGCCAGCTCACCACTACGACAGGGAGTTACGCAGCCCCAGCATTTT
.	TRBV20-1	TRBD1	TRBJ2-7	CSARVRTGRYEQYF	TGCAGTGCTAGAGTAAGGACAGGGCGCTACGAGCAGTACTTC
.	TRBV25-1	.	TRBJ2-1	CASSAAQGRKQFF	TGTGCCAGCAGTGCGGCGCAGGGGAGGAAGCAGTTCTTC
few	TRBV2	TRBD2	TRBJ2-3	CASSSGGRRIDTQYF	TGTGCCAGCTCCAGCGGGGGCCGACGGATAGATACGCAGTATTTT
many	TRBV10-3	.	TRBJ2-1	CATNGEGVYNEQFF	TGTGCCACCAATGGGGAGGGGGTGTACAATGAGCAGTTCTTC
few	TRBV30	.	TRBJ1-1	CAWSAFMNTEAFF	TGTGCCTGGAGCGCTTTTATGAACACTGAAGCTTTCTTT
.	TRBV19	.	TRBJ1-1	CASSIMVRTEAFF	TGTGCCAGTAGTATCATGGTCCGGACTGAAGCTTTCTTT
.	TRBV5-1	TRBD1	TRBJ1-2	CASSWDRNYGYTF	TGCGCCAGCAGCTGGGACAGAAACTATGGCTACACCTTC
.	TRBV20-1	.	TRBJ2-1	CSARGWSSYNEQFF	TGCAGTGCTAGAGGGTGGAGCTCCTACAATGAGCAGTTCTTC
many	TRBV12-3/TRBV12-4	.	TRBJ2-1	CASTRRAGWNEQFF	TGTGCCAGCACCCGCCGGGCAGGGTGGAATGAGCAGTTCTTC
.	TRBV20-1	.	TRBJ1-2	CSARAYSGRDGYTF	TGCAGTGCTAGGGCTTATTCAGGACGGGATGGCTACACCTTC
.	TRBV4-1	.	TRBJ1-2	CASSQVGVGYTF	TGCGCCAGCAGCCAGGTGGGGGTTGGCTACACCTTC